The 28 T cell receptor beta chains given below trace back to one sample, sequenced in a study of blood T cell repertoires in COVID-19. Clones were sequenced by immunoSEQ multiplex PCR, and TCRdb holds only the in-frame ones, with some missing. The sample holds 270,000 or so clones; less than 85% are singletons and the top ten take roughly 3.1%. Sequencing was carried out using peripheral blood. These TCRs come from a woman under 30 with acute or convalescent COVID-19.

The rearrangement links TRBV6-5 to TRBJ1-1, with D unclear. V shed 6 bases and J shed 0 bases, with 5 bases lying between them. Looked up from germline, CDR1 is MNHEY and CDR2 is SVGAGI. The CDR3 runs to 12 residues. The CDR3 sequence: CASRQVNTEAFF. For the CDR3, the DNA is TGTGCCAGCAGGCAGGTGAACACTGAAGCTTTCTTT.

The chain employs TRBV30 and TRBJ2-1; 8 bases fit TRBD1. J was trimmed by 10 bases and V by 4 bases; bases with no gene match: 9. Germline lookup yields CDR1 GTSNPN and CDR2 SVGIG (reference sequence). The CDR3 is 13 amino acids. The CDR3 here is CAWKGQGAGEQFF. The CDR3 region has the DNA TGTGCCTGGAAGGGCCAGGGGGCAGGGGAGCAGTTCTTC.

The sample holds one count of this clone. V is TRBV24-1 and J is TRBJ1-2; 11 bases match TRBD1. V lost 4 bases, J lost 2 bases, and 8 bases stayed unmatched. The CDR3 is 17 residues long. Germline assignment: CDR1 KGHDR and CDR2 SFDVKD. CDR3 coding DNA: TGTGCCACCAGTGACACCGGGACAGGGGGTCGAAACTATGGCTACACCTTC. Its protein is CATSDTGTGGRNYGYTF.

The CDR3 coding sequence is TGTGCCAGCAGTTCCACTACAGGCTCTGGGGCCAACGTCCTGACTTTC. As protein: CASSSTTGSGANVLTF. The V and J genes are TRBV27 and TRBJ2-6, with D possibly TRBD1 on 5 matching bases. V was shortened by 4 bases and J by 0 bases, with 10 bases between the two germline ends. The CDR3 spans 16 residues. CDR1 is MNHEY and CDR2 is SMNVEV in the germline V gene (reference sequence).

This clone was counted between two and nine times. This chain links TRBV11-3 with TRBJ2-2; weak D call: TRBD2 (5 bases). V lost 5 bases and J lost 3, with 13 bases in between. The CDR3 length is 15 residues. Germline V gene data show CDR1 as SGHNT and CDR2 as YENEEA. The CDR3 DNA is TGTGCCAGCAGCGTCTCGGGGATCCACACCGGGGAGCTGTTTTTT. This gives the protein CASSVSGIHTGELFF.

The chain recombines TRBV6-5 with TRBJ1-2; D is possibly TRBD1 (5 bases). Germline CDR1 reads MNHEY; CDR2 reads SVGAGI. Trimming cost V 0 bases and J 6 bases, with 17 bases left between them. This CDR3 comprises 16 residues. The CDR3 nucleotides are TGTGCCAGCAGTTACTCGGGTTGGGGGACTGGAAATGGCTACACCTTC. Its protein is CASSYSGWGTGNGYTF.

This clone was observed a few times. The rearrangement links TRBV28 to TRBJ1-2; D is perhaps TRBD1 (6 bases). Germline V gene lookup returns CDR1 MDHEN and CDR2 SYDVKM. V was shortened by 3 bases and J by 1 base, with 9 bases between the two germline ends. This CDR3 is 14 amino acids long. This chain's CDR3 is CASSFRGFNYGYTF. CDR3 DNA sequence: TGTGCCAGCAGTTTCAGGGGCTTTAACTATGGCTACACCTTC.

The V gene is TRBV5-1, the J gene TRBJ2-5; TRBD1 agrees at 9 bases. The CDR3 is 14 residues long. V dropped 5 bases and J dropped 2; count of bases not matched to a gene: 4. Looked up from germline, CDR1 is SGHRS and CDR2 is YFSETQ. CDR3: CASSGGQGQETQYF. The CDR3 coding sequence is TGCGCCAGCAGTGGGGGACAGGGACAAGAGACCCAGTACTTC.

The chain uses TRBV28 and TRBJ1-1; D is uncertain. CDR3 length: 12 amino acids. The V and J ends lost 3 bases and 0 bases respectively, with 2 bases between them. CDR1 is MDHEN and CDR2 is SYDVKM in the germline V gene. CDR3 in DNA: TGTGCCAGCAGTTTTATGAACACTGAAGCTTTCTTT. It specifies CASSFMNTEAFF.

This chain uses TRBV9 with TRBJ1-1; 7 bases are a match to TRBD1. J was trimmed by 5 bases and V by 3 bases; bases with no gene match: 4. There are 13 residues in the CDR3. CDR1 is SGDLS, CDR2 YYNGEE, per germline. In nucleotides, the CDR3 is TGTGCCAGCAGCGCCAGACAGGGTACTGAAGCTTTCTTT. It encodes CASSARQGTEAFF. Full variable domain (remainder filled in from reference TRBV9 and TRBJ1-1): DSGVTQTPKHLITATGQRVTLRCSPRSGDLSVYWYQQSLDQGLQFLIQYYNGEERAKGNILERFSAQQFPDLHSELNLSSLELGDSALYFCASSARQGTEAFFGQGTRLTVV.

The chain employs TRBV2 and TRBJ1-3; D remains ambiguous. The V and J ends lost 8 bases and 1 base respectively, with 15 bases between them. This CDR3 spans 15 amino acids. Germline CDR1 is SNHLY and CDR2 is FYNNEI. CDR3 nucleotides: TGTGCCAGCGGATACCCCTTGAGGTCTGGAAACACCATATATTTT. Amino acid sequence: CASGYPLRSGNTIYF.

CDR3 sequence reads: CASSFGGSLVGQYF. The CDR3 region has the DNA TGTGCCAGCAGTTTTGGGGGGAGCCTCGTCGGGCAGTACTTC. V is TRBV28 and J is TRBJ2-7, with D maybe TRBD2 (6 bases). Germline assignment: CDR1 MDHEN and CDR2 SYDVKM. The V gene lost 3 bases and the J gene lost 9 bases, with 18 bases spanning the gap. The CDR3 sequence is 14 residues long.

The chain combines TRBV3-1 (or the pseudogene TRBV3-2) with TRBJ1-1; 8 bases fit TRBD1. J lost 0 bases, V lost 4 bases, and 10 bases had no gene match. The CDR3 is made up of 17 amino acids. The germline V gene encodes CDR1 LGHDT and CDR2 YNNKEL (reference sequence). The CDR3: CASSPDRGSGLNTEAFF. Written as DNA, the CDR3 is TGTGCCAGCAGCCCCGACAGGGGAAGTGGGTTGAACACTGAAGCTTTCTTT.

The chain couples TRBV5-6 to TRBJ2-3; D is unclear. Germline values: CDR1 SGHDT, CDR2 YYEEEE. V lost 2 bases and J lost 0, with 13 bases in between. The CDR3 sequence is 16 residues long. In DNA form, the CDR3 reads TGTGCCAGCAGCTTCACCCCAGGTCGGAGCACAGATACGCAGTATTTT. Residues: CASSFTPGRSTDTQYF.

The genes are TRBV28 and TRBJ1-5; TRBD1 matches at 11 bases. The J segment lost 7 bases and the V segment lost 3 bases, leaving 5 bases of the junction unmatched. The length of the CDR3 is 15 residues. In germline, CDR1 is MDHEN, CDR2 SYDVKM. CDR3 in DNA: TGTGCCAGCAGTTTCCGGGGACAGGGGGACCAGCCCCAGCATTTT. Protein: CASSFRGQGDQPQHF. The variable domain in full, with the rest retrieved from reference TRBV28 and TRBJ1-5, is DVKVTQSSRYLVKRTGEKVFLECVQDMDHENMFWYRQDPGLGLRLIYFSYDVKMKEKGDIPEGYSVSREKKERFSLILESASTNQTSMYLCASSFRGQGDQPQHFGDGTRLSIL.

This clone was counted only a few times. The rearrangement uses TRBV18 and TRBJ2-1; TRBD2 matches at 11 bases. Germline V lookup: CDR1 KGHSH, CDR2 LQKENI. J was trimmed by 10 bases and V by 3 bases; bases with no gene match: 5. The CDR3 is 14 residues long. Here the CDR3 reads CASSPPGLAAEQFF. In DNA form, the CDR3 reads TGTGCCAGCTCACCTCCGGGACTAGCGGCCGAGCAGTTCTTC.

This clone was detected only once. The rearrangement joins TRBV9 to TRBJ2-2; 8 nucleotides line up with TRBD2. J was trimmed by 5 bases and V by 0 bases; bases with no gene match: 6. The CDR3 has 16 amino acids. Germline loops: CDR1 SGDLS, CDR2 YYNGEE. Here the CDR3 reads CASSVAEREWTGELFF. CDR3 nucleotides: TGTGCCAGCAGCGTAGCAGAGCGGGAGTGGACCGGGGAGCTGTTTTTT.

This clone was detected a few times. V usage is TRBV9 and J usage is TRBJ1-3; D call uncertain. V lost 1 base and J lost 0, with 14 bases in between. Looked up from germline, CDR1 is SGDLS and CDR2 is YYNGEE. The CDR3 is 17 residues long. CDR3: CASSVNFQASSGNTIYF. The CDR3 DNA is TGTGCCAGCAGCGTAAATTTTCAGGCATCCTCTGGAAACACCATATATTTT.

The rearrangement uses TRBV6-2 or TRBV6-3 and TRBJ2-3; the D gene is possibly TRBD1 (5 bases). Germline V gives CDR1 MNHEY, CDR2 SVGEGT. This CDR3 region has 16 residues. The germline V and J ends were trimmed by 6 bases and 0 bases, with 16 bases remaining between them. The CDR3 protein is CASSTRVMGSTDTQYF. The DNA for the CDR3 is TGTGCCAGCAGCACCAGGGTGATGGGTAGCACAGATACGCAGTATTTT.

V is TRBV19 and J is TRBJ1-2, with a possible D match to TRBD1 (6 bases). Germline V gene data show CDR1 as LNHDA and CDR2 as SQIVND (reference sequence). The CDR3 consists of 13 residues. V was pared by 6 bases and J by 3 bases, with 11 bases between. The CDR3 sequence is CASRRQEDYGYTF. CDR3 DNA sequence: TGTGCCAGTAGAAGACAGGAAGACTATGGCTACACCTTC.

J is TRBJ2-7 and V is TRBV27; possibly TRBD2 for D (5 bases). The CDR3 runs 13 residues. The V and J ends lost 5 bases and 3 bases respectively, with 11 bases between them. CDR1 and CDR2 (germline): MNHEY, SMNVEV (reference sequence). The CDR3 DNA is TGTGCCAGCAGTACCGGGATCGGCTACGAGCAGTACTTC. Amino acid sequence: CASSTGIGYEQYF.

This clone showed up just once. The CDR3 sequence is CASSTQGLANEQFF. The CDR3 DNA is TGTGCCAGCAGCACCCAAGGACTAGCCAATGAGCAGTTCTTC. V and J are TRBV7-3 and TRBJ2-1; 8 bases match TRBD2. Looked up from germline, CDR1 is SGHTA and CDR2 is FQGTGA. The CDR3 is made up of 14 amino acids. The trim removed 5 bases at V and 6 bases at J, leaving 6 bases unmatched.

This clone has only a few counts. The chain employs TRBV27 and TRBJ2-3; 7 positions agree with TRBD2. Trimming at V came to 6 bases and at J to 0 bases, leaving 3 bases not matched to a gene. This CDR3 is 14 amino acids long. Germline V gives CDR1 MNHEY, CDR2 SMNVEV (reference sequence). CDR3 sequence reads: CASRKRGSTDTQYF. The CDR3 DNA sequence: TGTGCCAGCAGGAAGCGGGGTAGCACAGATACGCAGTATTTT.

The rearrangement links TRBV4-3 to TRBJ2-7; TRBD2 aligns across 12 bases. The germline gives CDR1 LGHNA, CDR2 YSLEER. V trimming: 4 bases; J trimming: 3 bases; junction bases outside the gene matches: 4. CDR3 length: 15 amino acids. CDR3 protein: CASSRSSGGGYEQYF. The CDR3 nucleotides read TGCGCCAGCAGCCGATCTAGCGGGGGGGGCTACGAGCAGTACTTC.

The chain has TRBV30 and TRBJ2-7; 11 bases fit TRBD1. V trimming: 3 bases; J trimming: 1 base; junction bases outside the gene matches: 5. CDR1 GTSNPN and CDR2 SVGIG come from the germline V gene (reference sequence). The CDR3 consists of 15 residues. CDR3 sequence reads: CAWSGGQGASYEQYF. The CDR3 bases are TGTGCCTGGAGCGGCGGACAGGGGGCTTCCTACGAGCAGTACTTC.

The chain links TRBV9 to TRBJ2-1; 7 bases fit TRBD1. Per germline, CDR1 SGDLS and CDR2 YYNGEE. CDR3 length: 13 residues. Unmatched junction bases numbered 2, after V lost 3 bases and J lost 5 bases. The CDR3 spells CASSAGQDNEQFF. CDR3 sequence (DNA): TGTGCCAGCAGCGCTGGACAGGACAATGAGCAGTTCTTC.

The J gene is TRBJ2-1, the V gene TRBV6-5, with D maybe TRBD2 (6 bases). This CDR3 contains 15 residues. V dropped 0 bases and J dropped 6 bases, with 12 bases sitting between them. Germline V gene sequence: CDR1 MNHEY, CDR2 SVGAGI. This chain's CDR3 is CASSYSEGRGNEQFF. The DNA of the CDR3 is TGTGCCAGCAGTTACTCGGAGGGCCGGGGCAATGAGCAGTTCTTC.

Of note for this clone: This likely stems from a read error, as it lies one base from a far larger clone. The chain is built from TRBV28 and TRBJ1-5; 7 positions agree with TRBD1. V lost 7 bases to trimming and J lost 6 bases; unmatched junction nucleotides: 6. From germline, CDR1 is MDHEN and CDR2 SYDVKM. The CDR3 is 13 amino acids. CDR3 nucleotide sequence: TGTGCCAGCAACGACAGGGTGGGTCAGCCCCAGCATTTT. Residues: CASNDRVGQPQHF. The complete variable domain, with remaining parts taken from reference TRBV28 and TRBJ1-5, reads DVKVTQSSRYLVKRTGEKVFLECVQDMDHENMFWYRQDPGLGLRLIYFSYDVKMKEKGDIPEGYSVSREKKERFSLILESASTNQTSMYLCASNDRVGQPQHFGDGTRLSIL.